This entry is about one T cell receptor (beta chain). Its antigen is unidentified. The same CDR3 is also encoded by other DNA sequences in this sample. V shed 0 bases and J shed 3 bases, with 6 bases lying between them. CDR1 is GTSNPN and CDR2 is SVGIG in the germline V gene (reference sequence). The CDR3 extends over 12 amino acids. Patients with alopecia areata provided lesional scalp punch biopsies as well as peripheral blood. The data belong to a study of CD8+ T cells in alopecia areata. Study background: Those treated were given oral tofacitinib at 5 to 10 mg twice daily. Study-level findings and limits: Clonality in lesional scalp, especially alopecia totalis/universalis, exceeded that of normal scalp.

As the sequencing template, cDNA was produced by extracting RNA and reverse transcribing it. Here immunoSEQ multiplex PCR was the method, and the copy in TCRdb shows in-frame clones only, minus some. Of more than 200,000 clones detected, roughly 69% appear once; the ten largest clones hold more than 0.95%. This TCR was sampled from a human donor with alopecia areata. The sample consisted of CD4+ T cells sorted from blood, taken at week 0. The chain is built from TRBV30 and TRBJ2-7, with D possibly being TRBD2 (5 bases). The chain's CDR3 is CAWSVGGYEQYF. CDR3 DNA sequence: TGTGCCTGGAGTGTAGGAGGCTACGAGCAGTACTTC.